The 2 T cell receptor beta chains given below trace back to one sample, sequenced in a study of T cells in Graves' hyperthyroidism and ophthalmopathy. What was amplified from RNA transcripts were TCR beta CDR3 regions. First-round RT-PCR with HTBI primers amplified the TCR CDR3 region. TCRdb re-derived calls from the multiplex PCR reads in MiXCR, one entry per CDR3 protein. The table shows roughly 300,000 distinct CDR3 sequences, with around 23% occurring only once. The sample taken for sequencing was blood. All receptors derive from a woman in her forties or fifties with Graves' hyperthyroidism.

This clonotype was observed many times. CDR3 nucleotides: TGTGCCAGCAGCCATAGCGGGTCTAGGTCAGATACGCAGTATTTT. Translation: CASSHSGSRSDTQYF. The chain combines TRBV7-3 with TRBJ2-3; 7 bases are a match to TRBD2. The CDR3 covers 15 residues. Trimming took 5 bases from V and 4 from J; bases not matched to a gene: 9. Germline CDR1 SGHTA, CDR2 FQGTGA.

The table lists this clonotype with many counts. The chain links TRBV18 to TRBJ2-7; maybe TRBD2 (6 bases). Germline V gene sequence: CDR1 KGHSH, CDR2 LQKENI. The CDR3 runs to 14 residues. Trimming cost V 3 bases and J 0 bases, with 9 bases left between them. The CDR3 sequence is CASSPGLSSYEQYF. For the CDR3, the DNA is TGTGCCAGCTCACCGGGACTTTCCTCCTACGAGCAGTACTTC.